This T cell receptor (beta chain) was identified during a study of beta chain features in type 1 diabetes. Isolated RNA was reverse transcribed in full, so expressed TCRB transcripts were sequenced. Profiling relied on immunoSEQ multiplex PCR, and the TCRdb table lists in-frame clones only, not all of them. The sample contains about 620,000 clones, 15% to 19% of which appear only once. Sorting produced populations that all topped 98% purity. Germline-derived CDR1 and CDR2 are SEHNR and FQNEAQ (reference sequence). This CDR3 spans 15 amino acids. J gave up 5 bases and V 5 bases, and 8 bases lay outside the gene matches. The table lists this clone with a few counts.

This receptor was obtained from a man aged 18-30 years in good health. The chain joins TRBV7-9 to TRBJ1-3; 8 nucleotides agree with TRBD1. Sequenced input: naive CD4+ T cells from blood. CDR3 DNA: TGTGCCAGCAGCGTGGGGACAGGAAATAGAAACACCATATATTTT. It encodes CASSVGTGNRNTIYF.